This is a list of T cell receptor beta chains from one sample in a study of shared clonotypes between healthy human individuals. Method: immunoSEQ multiplex PCR; TCRdb's copy keeps in-frame clones and lacks some. The sample has around 610,000 clones, around 96% seen once. Sequences were obtained from naive CD8+ T cells sorted from blood. The receptors stem from a woman aged 25 to 39 in good health. Each CDR3 is given with its conserved first and last residue. The D gene is left open where the match is weak. Clone size appears in some rows only: once, few, many, or a class for an expanded clone.

V: TRBV27
J: TRBJ2-3
D: .
size: .
CDR3: CASSLAPGTSTDTQYF
DNA: TGTGCCAGCAGTTTAGCCCCCGGGACTAGCACAGATACGCAGTATTTT

V: TRBV13
J: TRBJ2-5
D: TRBD2
size: .
CDR3: CASSHPGGRETQYF
DNA: TGTGCCAGCAGCCACCCGGGGGGAAGGGAGACCCAGTACTTC

V: TRBV9
J: TRBJ2-1
D: .
size: .
CDR3: CASSVPRTVNEQFF
DNA: TGTGCCAGCAGCGTCCCCCGGACAGTCAATGAGCAGTTCTTC

V: TRBV11-2
J: TRBJ2-3
D: .
size: .
CDR3: CASSFAPRTDTQYF
DNA: TGTGCCAGCAGCTTTGCCCCACGCACAGATACGCAGTATTTT

V: TRBV19
J: TRBJ2-7
D: .
size: once
CDR3: CASSIFLSGAYEQYF
DNA: TGTGCCAGTAGTATATTCCTCAGCGGAGCCTACGAGCAGTACTTC

V: TRBV5-6
J: TRBJ1-2
D: TRBD1
size: once
CDR3: CASSWGQTQHYGYTF
DNA: TGTGCCAGCAGCTGGGGACAGACCCAGCACTATGGCTACACCTTC

V: TRBV5-1
J: TRBJ2-7
D: .
size: .
CDR3: CASSPYRERNSYEQYF
DNA: TGCGCCAGCAGCCCCTACCGGGAAAGGAACTCCTACGAGCAGTACTTC

V: TRBV7-9
J: TRBJ2-1
D: TRBD2
size: .
CDR3: CASSDGTSGNEQFF
DNA: TGTGCCAGCAGCGACGGGACTAGCGGCAATGAGCAGTTCTTC

V: TRBV6-5
J: TRBJ1-1
D: .
size: .
CDR3: CASSYSGGSEAFF
DNA: TGTGCCAGCAGTTACTCCGGGGGGAGTGAAGCTTTCTTT

V: TRBV28
J: TRBJ2-5
D: .
size: .
CDR3: CASSFGKRSTETQYF
DNA: TGTGCCAGCAGTTTCGGTAAGCGGAGTACGGAGACCCAGTACTTC

V: TRBV28
J: TRBJ1-1
D: TRBD1
size: once
CDR3: CASTPDRGLARGAFF
DNA: TGTGCCAGCACTCCGGACAGGGGGCTGGCTAGGGGAGCTTTCTTT

V: TRBV27
J: TRBJ2-7
D: .
size: .
CDR3: CASSLFGGYEQYF
DNA: TGTGCCAGCAGTTTATTCGGGGGATACGAGCAGTACTTC

V: TRBV13
J: TRBJ1-1
D: .
size: .
CDR3: CASSSPGRNTEAFF
DNA: TGTGCCAGCAGCTCCCCCGGACGGAACACTGAAGCTTTCTTT

V: TRBV9
J: TRBJ1-3
D: .
size: .
CDR3: CASRPPIGNTIYF
DNA: TGTGCCAGCAGGCCACCCATTGGAAACACCATATATTTT

V: TRBV27
J: TRBJ2-7
D: TRBD1
size: .
CDR3: CASSYTGAYEQYF
DNA: TGTGCCAGCAGTTATACAGGGGCCTACGAGCAGTACTTC

V: TRBV2
J: TRBJ2-1
D: TRBD1
size: .
CDR3: CASRMTGEAESYNEQFF
DNA: TGTGCCAGCAGGATGACAGGGGAAGCCGAATCCTACAATGAGCAGTTCTTC

V: TRBV5-6
J: TRBJ2-5
D: .
size: .
CDR3: CASSLLGFEDF
DNA: TGTGCCAGCAGCTTATTAGGGTTTGAAGACTTC

V: TRBV28
J: TRBJ2-7
D: TRBD2
size: .
CDR3: CASVQGLAAPYEQYF
DNA: TGTGCCAGCGTCCAGGGACTAGCGGCTCCCTACGAGCAGTACTTC

V: TRBV2
J: TRBJ2-3
D: .
size: .
CDR3: CASSAGPGGTDTQYF
DNA: TGTGCCAGCAGTGCAGGCCCAGGGGGCACAGATACGCAGTATTTT

V: TRBV7-9
J: TRBJ2-3
D: .
size: .
CDR3: CASRLGGTDTQYF
DNA: TGTGCCAGCAGGTTAGGGGGAACAGATACGCAGTATTTT

V: TRBV28
J: TRBJ2-2
D: TRBD2
size: .
CDR3: CASSFGAGGGTGELFF
DNA: TGTGCCAGCAGTTTTGGGGCGGGAGGAGGCACCGGGGAGCTGTTTTTT

V: TRBV6-1
J: TRBJ2-5
D: TRBD2
size: .
CDR3: CASKASGKETQYF
DNA: TGTGCCAGCAAGGCTAGCGGGAAAGAGACCCAGTACTTC

V: TRBV5-1
J: TRBJ2-1
D: .
size: .
CDR3: CASSGGGDHNEQFF
DNA: TGCGCCAGCAGCGGCGGAGGAGACCACAATGAGCAGTTCTTC

V: TRBV2
J: TRBJ2-4
D: .
size: .
CDR3: CASRGFGGLAKNIQYF
DNA: TGTGCCAGCAGGGGGTTTGGGGGACTAGCCAAAAACATTCAGTACTTC

V: TRBV28
J: TRBJ1-1
D: .
size: .
CDR3: CASSLFDGHTEAFF
DNA: TGTGCCAGCAGTTTATTCGACGGGCACACTGAAGCTTTCTTT

V: TRBV28
J: TRBJ1-1
D: .
size: .
CDR3: CASSLPPWGQGMNTEAFF
DNA: TGTGCCAGCAGTTTACCCCCATGGGGACAAGGTATGAACACTGAAGCTTTCTTT

V: TRBV28
J: TRBJ2-5
D: TRBD1
size: .
CDR3: CASSFGDRVLQETQYF
DNA: TGTGCCAGCAGTTTTGGGGACAGGGTACTCCAAGAGACCCAGTACTTC